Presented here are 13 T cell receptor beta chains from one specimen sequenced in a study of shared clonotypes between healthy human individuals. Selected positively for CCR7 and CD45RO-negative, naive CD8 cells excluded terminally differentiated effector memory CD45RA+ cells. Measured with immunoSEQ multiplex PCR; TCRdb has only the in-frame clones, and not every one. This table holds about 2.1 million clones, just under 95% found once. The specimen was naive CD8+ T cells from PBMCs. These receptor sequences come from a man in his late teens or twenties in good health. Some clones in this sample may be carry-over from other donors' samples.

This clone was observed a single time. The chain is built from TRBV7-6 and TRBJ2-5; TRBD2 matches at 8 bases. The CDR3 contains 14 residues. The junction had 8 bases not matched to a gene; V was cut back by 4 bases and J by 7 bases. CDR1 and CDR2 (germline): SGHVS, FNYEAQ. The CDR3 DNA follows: TGTGCCAGCAGCTCACGGGAGGGTCGGGCGACCCAGTACTTC. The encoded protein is CASSSREGRATQYF.

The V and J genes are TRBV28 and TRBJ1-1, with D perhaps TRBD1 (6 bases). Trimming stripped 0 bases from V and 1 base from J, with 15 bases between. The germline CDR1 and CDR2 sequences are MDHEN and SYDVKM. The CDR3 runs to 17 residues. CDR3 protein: CASSLWGDILGNTEAFF. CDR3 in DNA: TGTGCCAGCAGTTTATGGGGGGACATTCTTGGGAACACTGAAGCTTTCTTT.

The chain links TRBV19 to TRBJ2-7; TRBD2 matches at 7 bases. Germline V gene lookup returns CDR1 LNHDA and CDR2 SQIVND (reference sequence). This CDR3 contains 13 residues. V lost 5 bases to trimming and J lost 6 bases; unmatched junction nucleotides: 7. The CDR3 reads CASSEPQRGEQYF. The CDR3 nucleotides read TGTGCCAGTAGTGAACCTCAGCGGGGCGAGCAGTACTTC.

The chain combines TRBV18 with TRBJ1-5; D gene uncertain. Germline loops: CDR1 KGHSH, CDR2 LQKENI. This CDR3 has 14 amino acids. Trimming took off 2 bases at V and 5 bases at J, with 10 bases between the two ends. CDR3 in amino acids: CASSPGEGDQPQHF. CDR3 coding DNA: TGTGCCAGCTCACCAGGGGAGGGCGATCAGCCCCAGCATTTT. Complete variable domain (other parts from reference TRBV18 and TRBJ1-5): NAGVMQNPRHLVRRRGQEARLRCSPMKGHSHVYWYRQLPEEGLKFMVYLQKENIIDESGMPKERFSAEFPKEGPSILRIQQVVRGDSAAYFCASSPGEGDQPQHFGDGTRLSIL.

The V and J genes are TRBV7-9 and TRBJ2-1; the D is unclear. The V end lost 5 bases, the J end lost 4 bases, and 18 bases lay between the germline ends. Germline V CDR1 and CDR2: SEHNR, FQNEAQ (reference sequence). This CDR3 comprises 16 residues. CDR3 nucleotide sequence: TGTGCCAGCAGCGATCCGACCCAGCAGCATTACAATGAGCAGTTCTTC. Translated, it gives CASSDPTQQHYNEQFF.

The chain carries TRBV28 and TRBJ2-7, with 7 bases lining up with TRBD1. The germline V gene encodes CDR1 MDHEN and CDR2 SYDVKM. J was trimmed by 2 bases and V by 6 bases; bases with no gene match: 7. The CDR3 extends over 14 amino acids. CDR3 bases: TGTGCCAGCAGCTCCGGACAGGACCCCTACGAGCAGTACTTC. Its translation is CASSSGQDPYEQYF.

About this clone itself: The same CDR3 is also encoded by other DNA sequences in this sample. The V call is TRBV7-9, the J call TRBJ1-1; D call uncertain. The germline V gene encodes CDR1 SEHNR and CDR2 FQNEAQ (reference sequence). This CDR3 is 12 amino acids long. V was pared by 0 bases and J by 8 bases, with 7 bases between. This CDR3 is CASSLAVGEAFF. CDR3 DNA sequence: TGTGCCAGCAGCTTAGCGGTCGGGGAAGCTTTCTTT.

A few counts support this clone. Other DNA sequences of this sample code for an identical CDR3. The CDR3 DNA follows: TGTGCCAGTAGTATGGCACTGAACACTGAAGCTTTCTTT. Protein product: CASSMALNTEAFF. This chain connects TRBV19 to TRBJ1-1, with D uncertain. The CDR3 contains 13 residues. Germline CDR1 and CDR2: LNHDA and SQIVND (reference sequence). V shed 3 bases and J shed 0 bases, with 5 bases lying between them.

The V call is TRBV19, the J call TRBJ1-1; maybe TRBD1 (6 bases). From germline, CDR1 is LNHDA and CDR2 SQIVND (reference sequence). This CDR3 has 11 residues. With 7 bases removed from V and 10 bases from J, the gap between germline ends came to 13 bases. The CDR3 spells CASMRGRGAFF. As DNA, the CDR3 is TGTGCCAGTATGCGGGGGCGAGGAGCTTTCTTT.

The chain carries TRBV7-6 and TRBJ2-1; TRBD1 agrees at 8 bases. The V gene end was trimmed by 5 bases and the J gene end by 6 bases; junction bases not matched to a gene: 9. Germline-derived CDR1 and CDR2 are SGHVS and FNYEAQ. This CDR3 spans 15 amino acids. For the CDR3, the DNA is TGTGCCAGCAGCCTCGAACCGACAGGGGTCAATGAGCAGTTCTTC. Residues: CASSLEPTGVNEQFF.

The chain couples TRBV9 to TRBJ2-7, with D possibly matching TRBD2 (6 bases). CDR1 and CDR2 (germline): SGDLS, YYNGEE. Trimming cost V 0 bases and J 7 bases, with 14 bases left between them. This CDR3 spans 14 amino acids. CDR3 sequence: CASSVDGSVWEQYF. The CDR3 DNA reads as TGTGCCAGCAGCGTAGACGGGAGTGTGTGGGAGCAGTACTTC.

DNA of the CDR3: TGTGCCAGCAGAGCCGGGACAGGGGGTTTCGGGGACTATGGCTACACCTTC. Its protein is CASRAGTGGFGDYGYTF. The gene calls are TRBV28 and TRBJ1-2; TRBD1 agrees at 11 bases. Germline V gene sequence: CDR1 MDHEN, CDR2 SYDVKM. The V and J ends lost 6 bases and 3 bases, in that order; junction bases with no gene match: 12. This CDR3 contains 17 residues.

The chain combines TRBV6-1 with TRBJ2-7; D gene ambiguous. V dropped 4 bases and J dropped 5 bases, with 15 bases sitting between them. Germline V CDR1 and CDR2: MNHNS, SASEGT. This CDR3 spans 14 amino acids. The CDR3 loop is CASSGELGWDEQYF. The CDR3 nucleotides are TGTGCCAGCAGTGGTGAACTGGGTTGGGACGAGCAGTACTTC.